Below, 6 T cell receptor beta chains from the same sample are listed, as sequenced in a study of CD8 T cells in Susac syndrome. When the RNA was reverse transcribed, random hexamers were used with an input of about 0.45 to 1 ug. In TCRdb, the immunoSEQ multiplex PCR reads were re-called with MiXCR into one record per CDR3 protein. There are 120,000 or so distinct CDR3 sequences in the sample; roughly 94% occur only once, and 0.1% to 0.15% lies in the top ten. The sample consisted of CD4+ T cells from PBMCs. The receptors come from a human donor with multiple sclerosis.

The CDR3 DNA reads TGTGCCAGCAGTCCCCGACTAGCGGGGAACAATGAGCAGTTCTTC. Its translation: CASSPRLAGNNEQFF. The genes are TRBV12-3 or TRBV12-4 and TRBJ2-1; the match to TRBD2 covers 11 bases. V lost 5 bases and J lost 5; bases outside the gene matches: 5. The CDR3 is 15 amino acids.

This chain links TRBV9 with TRBJ1-5, with D perhaps TRBD1 (6 bases). Trimming stripped 4 bases from V and 2 bases from J, with 13 bases between. The CDR3 has 15 amino acids. In germline, CDR1 is SGDLS, CDR2 YYNGEE. CDR3 in amino acids: CASSPQGFGNQPQHF. CDR3 in DNA: TGTGCCAGCAGCCCACAGGGTTTCGGCAATCAGCCCCAGCATTTT.

CDR3 bases: TGTGCCAGTAGTACGCGGACAGGAGCAGAGACCCAGTACTTC. It specifies CASSTRTGAETQYF. This chain links TRBV19 with TRBJ2-5; TRBD1 aligns across 7 bases. The CDR3 sequence is 14 residues long. CDR1 LNHDA and CDR2 SQIVND come from the germline V gene (reference sequence). V lost 4 bases to trimming and J lost 4 bases; unmatched junction nucleotides: 6.

The chain couples TRBV18 to TRBJ1-4; 8 bases match TRBD1. V gave up 2 bases and J gave up 6 bases; unmatched junction bases: 5. The CDR3 loop spans 15 amino acids. In germline, CDR1 is KGHSH, CDR2 LQKENI. The CDR3, as DNA: TGTGCCAGCTCACCATTCAGGGGGCTGGATGAAAAACTGTTTTTT. Translation: CASSPFRGLDEKLFF.

The chain joins TRBV10-3 to TRBJ2-7; D is undetermined. CDR3 length equals 14 residues. V lost 3 bases to trimming and J lost 2 bases, with 11 bases between them. Germline assignment: CDR1 ENHRY and CDR2 SYGVKD. The CDR3 loop reads CAISENGPAYEQYF. In nucleotides, the CDR3 is TGTGCCATCAGTGAAAACGGCCCGGCCTACGAGCAGTACTTC.

The V call is TRBV30, the J call TRBJ1-1; unclear D gene. Germline lookup yields CDR1 GTSNPN and CDR2 SVGIG (reference sequence). V lost 0 bases and J lost 7, with 6 bases in between. The CDR3 is 11 amino acids. DNA for the CDR3: TGTGCCTGGAGTGTACAGAGTGAAGCTTTCTTT. Translation: CAWSVQSEAFF.